This T cell receptor (beta chain) was sequenced in a study of CD8 T cells in Susac syndrome. The CDR3 is 17 residues long. Germline V gives CDR1 SGHDT, CDR2 YYEEEE. Deletions cut 6 bases from V and 5 bases from J, with 23 bases between. When the RNA was reverse transcribed, random hexamers were used with an input of about 0.5 to 1 ug. MiXCR, run by TCRdb on the immunoSEQ multiplex PCR reads, gives a single entry per CDR3 protein. The data show around 130,000 distinct CDR3 sequences, roughly 80% seen once. Included as multiple sclerosis controls were treatment-naive patients who had stable or active relapsing-remitting disease.

This receptor was taken from a human donor with multiple sclerosis. The sequenced material came from CD8+ T cells from PBMCs. The chain has TRBV5-6 and TRBJ1-4, with a possible D match to TRBD1 (6 bases). Here the CDR3 reads CASTLGGLRGTNEKLFF. The CDR3 region has the DNA TGTGCCAGCACCCTTGGAGGGTTAAGGGGGACGAATGAAAAACTGTTTTTT.